The clone carrying this T cell receptor (beta chain) was detected a few times. The antigen remains unidentified. Germline CDR1 is SGHRS and CDR2 is YFSETQ. V was clipped by 5 bases and J by 7 bases, with 13 bases between them. The CDR3 runs 14 residues. The record originates from a study of vaccination effects on CD4 cells after COVID-19. Whole-study findings and limits: Convalescent patients were scarce in the study, and it lacked early post-infection timepoints.

Here immunoSEQ multiplex PCR was the method, and the copy in TCRdb shows in-frame clones only, minus some. The top ten clones hold about 2.3% of a sample with around 66,000 clones, about 67% of them seen once. CD4+ T cell isolation took place after approximately 11 days of culture. Two-dose BNT162b2 or mRNA-1273 vaccination was given to participants. Each vaccine recipient was nucleocapsid antibody negative and had no prior SARS-CoV-2 infection. It was on days 3 and 7 that half the medium was replaced with IL-2 medium. The sequencing used CD4+ T cells from PBMCs cultured without peptide, collected after COVID-19 vaccination. The V call is TRBV5-1, the J call TRBJ1-6, with D possibly TRBD1 on 5 matching bases. This receptor was taken from a human donor who received a COVID-19 vaccine. In DNA, the CDR3 is TGCGCCAGCAGTTCTGGTCAGGGAAATTCACCCCTCCACTTT. Protein sequence: CASSSGQGNSPLHF.